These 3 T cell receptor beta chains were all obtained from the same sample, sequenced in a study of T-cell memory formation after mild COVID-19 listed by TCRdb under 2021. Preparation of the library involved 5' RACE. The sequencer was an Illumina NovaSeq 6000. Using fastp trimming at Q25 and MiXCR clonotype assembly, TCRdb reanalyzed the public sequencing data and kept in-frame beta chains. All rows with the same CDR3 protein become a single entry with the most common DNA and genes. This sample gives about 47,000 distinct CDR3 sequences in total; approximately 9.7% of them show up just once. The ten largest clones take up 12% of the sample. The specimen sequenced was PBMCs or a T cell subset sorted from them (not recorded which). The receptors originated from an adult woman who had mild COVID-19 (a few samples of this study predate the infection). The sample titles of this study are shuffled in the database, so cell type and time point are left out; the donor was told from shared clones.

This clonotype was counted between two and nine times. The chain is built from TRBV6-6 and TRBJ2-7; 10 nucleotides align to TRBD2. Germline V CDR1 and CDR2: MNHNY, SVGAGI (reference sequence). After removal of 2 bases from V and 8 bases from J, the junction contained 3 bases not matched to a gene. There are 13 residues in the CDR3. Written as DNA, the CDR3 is TGTGCCAGCAGTTACGCTAGCGGGGGTCAGCAGTACTTC. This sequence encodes CASSYASGGQQYF.

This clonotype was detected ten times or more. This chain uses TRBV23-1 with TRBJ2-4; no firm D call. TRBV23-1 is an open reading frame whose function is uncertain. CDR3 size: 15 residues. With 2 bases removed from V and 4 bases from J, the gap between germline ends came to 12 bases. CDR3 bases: TGCGCCAGCAGTCAAATCGAGCAGACTAAAAACATTCAGTACTTC. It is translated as CASSQIEQTKNIQYF.

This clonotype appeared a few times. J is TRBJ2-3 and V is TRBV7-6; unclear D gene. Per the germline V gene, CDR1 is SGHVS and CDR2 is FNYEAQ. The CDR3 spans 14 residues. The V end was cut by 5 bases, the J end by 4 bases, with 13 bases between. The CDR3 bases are TGTGCCAGCAGCCAAACCACCCCCCCAGATACGCAGTATTTT. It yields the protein CASSQTTPPDTQYF.